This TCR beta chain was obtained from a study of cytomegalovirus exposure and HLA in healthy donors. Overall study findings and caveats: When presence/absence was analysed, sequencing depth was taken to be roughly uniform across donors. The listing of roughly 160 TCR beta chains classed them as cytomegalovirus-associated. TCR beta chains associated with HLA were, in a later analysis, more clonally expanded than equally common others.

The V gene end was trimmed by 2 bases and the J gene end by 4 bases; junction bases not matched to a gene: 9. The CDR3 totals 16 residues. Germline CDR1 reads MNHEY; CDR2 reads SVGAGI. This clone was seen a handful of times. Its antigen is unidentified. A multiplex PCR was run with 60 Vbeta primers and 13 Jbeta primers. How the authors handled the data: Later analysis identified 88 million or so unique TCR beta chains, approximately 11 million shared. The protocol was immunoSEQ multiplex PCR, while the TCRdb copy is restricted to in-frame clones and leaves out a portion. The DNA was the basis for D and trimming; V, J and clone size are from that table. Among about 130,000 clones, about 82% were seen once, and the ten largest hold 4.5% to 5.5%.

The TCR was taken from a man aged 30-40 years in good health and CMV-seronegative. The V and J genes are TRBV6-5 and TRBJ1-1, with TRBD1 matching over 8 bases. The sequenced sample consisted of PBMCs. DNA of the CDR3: TGTGCCAGCAGTTACGGGGGACAGGTTTTAGGCACTGAAGCTTTCTTT. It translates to CASSYGGQVLGTEAFF.